This T cell receptor (beta chain) was found in a study of T cells after yellow fever vaccination. In making TCR cDNA, 5'RACE template switching added a universal primer site and UMIs to it. MiXCR was run by TCRdb on the 5' RACE reads, yielding one entry per CDR3 protein. The sample lists about 630,000 distinct CDR3 sequences, around an eighth seen once, with about 16% in the top ten. V was trimmed by 4 bases and J by 1 base, leaving 11 bases between them. The CDR3 covers 14 residues. The germline CDR1 and CDR2 sequences are LNHNV and YYDKDF (reference sequence). This receptor was obtained from a man aged 25-40 years who received the YFV17D yellow fever vaccine. V is TRBV15 and J is TRBJ2-7; maybe TRBD2 (6 bases). Sequencing used PBMCs, obtained on the day of the yellow fever booster vaccination. The CDR3 spells CATSNGAGSYEQYF. The CDR3 bases are TGTGCCACCAGCAATGGGGCGGGGTCCTACGAGCAGTACTTC.